This is a list of T cell receptor beta chains from one sample in a study of blood T cell repertoires in COVID-19. The assay was immunoSEQ multiplex PCR, and TCRdb's table has in-frame clones only and misses some. This table has under 200,000 clones, approximately 90% appearing once. The material sequenced was peripheral blood. These receptors were taken from a man aged 50-59 years with acute or convalescent COVID-19. The CDR3 runs from the conserved cysteine through the conserved F or W. D genes are given only for firm matches. Clone size appears in some rows only: once, few, many, or a class for an expanded clone.

j_gene	v_gene	d_gene	abundance	CDR3nt	CDR3aa
TRBJ2-1	TRBV10-3	NA	once	TGTGCCATCAGTGAAGAGACAGGTTACAATGAGCAGTTCTTC	CAISEETGYNEQFF
TRBJ1-4	TRBV6-2/TRBV6-3	NA	NA	TGTGCCAGCAGCCCACGGACGAGGGATAATGAAAAACTGTTTTTT	CASSPRTRDNEKLFF
TRBJ2-1	TRBV4-1	NA	NA	TGCGCCAGCAGCCTTTGGATAAACCGGGAAGCTACTACGGATGAGCAGTTCTTC	CASSLWINREATTDEQFF
TRBJ2-5	TRBV5-8	NA	NA	TGTGCCAGCAGCTTGAGGTCAGGTGGGGAGACCCAGTACTTC	CASSLRSGGETQYF
TRBJ2-6	TRBV3-1/TRBV3-2	TRBD2	NA	TGTGCCAGCAGCGCTAGCGGGGCCTTAGTTTTTGGGGCCAACGTCCTGACTTTC	CASSASGALVFGANVLTF
TRBJ2-5	TRBV28	TRBD1	NA	TGTGCCAGCCGCCCGGGACAGGGGTGGAAGACCCAGTACTTC	CASRPGQGWKTQYF
TRBJ2-2	TRBV5-8	NA	NA	TGTGCCAGCAGCTTGGTTTCAGGGGATGGTTACACCGGGGAGCTGTTTTTT	CASSLVSGDGYTGELFF
TRBJ1-4	TRBV18	TRBD1	NA	TGTGCCAGCTCACCACGCACCTCAGGGGGGCCGTCTAATGAAAAACTGTTTTTT	CASSPRTSGGPSNEKLFF
TRBJ1-5	TRBV28	TRBD1	NA	TGTGCCAGCAGTGCCTACCCCACAGGGGATAATCAGCCCCAGCATTTT	CASSAYPTGDNQPQHF
TRBJ2-5	TRBV7-6	TRBD2	NA	TGTGCCAGCAGCCTTCGGAGGCGGGAGGGAGAGACCCAGTACTTC	CASSLRRREGETQYF
TRBJ2-3	TRBV6-5	NA	NA	TGTGCCAGCAGCCAAACTAGATTGGAATTCGATACGCAGTATTTT	CASSQTRLEFDTQYF
TRBJ1-2	TRBV23-1	TRBD1	NA	TGCGCCAGCGGTTTTGGGGGGCGACAGGGGGCGATTGGCTACACCTTC	CASGFGGRQGAIGYTF
TRBJ1-5	TRBV7-9	TRBD1	NA	TGTGCCAGCAGCCCCGACAGGGGAGACTATAGCAATCAGCCCCAGCATTTT	CASSPDRGDYSNQPQHF
TRBJ2-1	TRBV2	NA	NA	TGTGCCAGCAGTTCCCTCCGGGGGGCGTACAATGAGCAGTTCTTC	CASSSLRGAYNEQFF
TRBJ1-2	TRBV6-5	NA	NA	TGTGCCAGCAGTACTGCTGGCAGGGCGTATGGCTACACCTTC	CASSTAGRAYGYTF
TRBJ2-2	TRBV4-1	TRBD2	NA	TGCGCCAGCAGCACAGGCGTAATAGCGGGAGTCCCGCCCGGGGAGCTGTTTTTT	CASSTGVIAGVPPGELFF
TRBJ2-5	TRBV5-5	NA	NA	TGTGCCAGCACCTGGGCGGGCGAGGAGACCCAGTACTTC	CASTWAGEETQYF
TRBJ2-5	TRBV11-2	TRBD2	NA	TGTGCCAGCAGGCCAATTAGCGGGAGTTATGAGACCCAGTACTTC	CASRPISGSYETQYF
TRBJ2-5	TRBV9	TRBD2	NA	TGTGCCAGCAGCGTAGTGGGAGGGCCTTGGGAGACCCAGTACTTC	CASSVVGGPWETQYF
TRBJ2-1	TRBV28	NA	once	TGTGCCAGCAGTTTATATCGGGGGTATGAGCAGTTCTTC	CASSLYRGYEQFF
TRBJ2-3	TRBV10-3	TRBD2	NA	TGTGCCACCCACACTAGCGGGGCCAATACAGATACGCAGTATTTT	CATHTSGANTDTQYF
TRBJ2-1	TRBV11-2	TRBD2	few	TGTGCCAGCAGCACTCGGACTAGCGGGCGGGACAATGAGCAGTTCTTC	CASSTRTSGRDNEQFF
TRBJ2-7	TRBV6-1	TRBD2	NA	TGTGCCAGCAGTGAAGGGACCGGGACTAGTAACCACGAGCAGTACTTC	CASSEGTGTSNHEQYF
TRBJ2-1	TRBV5-1	NA	NA	TGCGCCAGCAGCTGGAGCAATGAGCAGTTCTTC	CASSWSNEQFF
TRBJ1-1	TRBV5-1	TRBD1	NA	TGCGCCAGCAGCCCCCCCCCGGACAGGGGGGGGACTGAAGCTTTCTTT	CASSPPPDRGGTEAFF
TRBJ1-5	TRBV5-4	NA	few	TGTGCCAGCAGCTCCCCGGGGCAGCCCCAGCATTTT	CASSSPGQPQHF
TRBJ2-5	TRBV6-5	NA	NA	TGTGCCAGCAGCCGACGAGGGAACCAAGAAGAGACCCAGTACTTC	CASSRRGNQEETQYF
TRBJ1-6	TRBV5-1	NA	NA	TGCGCCAGCAGCTTGGGGGCGGAGGGGTTGTATTCACCCCTCCACTTT	CASSLGAEGLYSPLHF
TRBJ2-3	TRBV6-5	TRBD2	NA	TGTGCCAGCAGTTACTCGCCTAGCGGGGGCACAGATACGCAGTATTTT	CASSYSPSGGTDTQYF
TRBJ1-6	TRBV10-3	NA	NA	TGTGCCATCAGGGCGGACTCCTATAATTCACCCCTCCACTTT	CAIRADSYNSPLHF
TRBJ2-5	TRBV27	NA	NA	TGTGCCAGCAGTTTAAGGTCGGGGAAAGAGACCCAGTACTTC	CASSLRSGKETQYF
TRBJ2-7	TRBV27	TRBD2	NA	TGTGCCAGCAGTTTTCGGCTAGCGGGAGGTTTCGAGCAGTACTTC	CASSFRLAGGFEQYF
TRBJ2-1	TRBV9	NA	NA	TGTGCCAGCAGCGCCCGCCCGAGTGAGCAGTTCTTC	CASSARPSEQFF